This T cell receptor (beta chain) appears in the sequencing data of a study of early T cells in non-severe SARS-CoV-2 infection. This clonotype has just a few counts. MiXCR, applied by TCRdb to the 5' RACE reads, yields one record per CDR3 protein. The sample lists about 83,000 distinct CDR3 sequences, 10% occurring once. This CDR3 is built from 13 residues. J was trimmed by 2 bases and V by 8 bases; bases with no gene match: 5. Germline V lookup: CDR1 SNHLY, CDR2 FYNNEI. Source: whole blood, taken at baseline. The gene calls are TRBV2 and TRBJ2-5, with 7 nucleotides matching TRBD2. The source is an adult who was a healthcare worker with PCR-confirmed SARS-CoV-2 infection or an uninfected control (not recorded which). CDR3 sequence: CASGLDSQETQYF. Here the CDR3 DNA reads TGTGCCAGCGGACTAGACAGTCAAGAGACCCAGTACTTC.